This T cell receptor beta chain was captured by sequencing in a study of CD8 T cells in Susac syndrome. Study-wide results and caveats: The study conceded that relatively few individuals underwent its TCR sequencing and HLA analysis. The CD4+ T cell repertoires that were profiled in Susac syndrome showed no clonal expansion.

The ends lost 5 bases at V and 3 bases at J; junction bases unmatched: 5. CDR3 size: 14 residues. Germline loops: CDR1 SGHDN, CDR2 FVKESK. Random hexamers served to reverse transcribe about 0.45 to 1 ug RNA. An immunoSEQ multiplex PCR amplified TCR beta CDR3 over 54 Vbeta and 13 Jbeta. One entry per CDR3 protein results from TCRdb running MiXCR on the immunoSEQ multiplex PCR reads. The sample lists about 180,000 distinct CDR3 sequences, 90% to 97% occurring once. As for this clonotype: The antigen is not known.

Sequencing of TCR beta covered CD8+ and CD4+ T cells obtained from blood. The specimen sequenced was CD4+ T cells from PBMCs. The TCR sequence derives from a human donor with Susac syndrome. This chain links TRBV14 with TRBJ2-3, with TRBD1 identical over 7 bases. The CDR3 is CASSSGQRTDTQYF. As DNA, the CDR3 is TGTGCCAGCAGCTCGGGACAGCGAACAGATACGCAGTATTTT.